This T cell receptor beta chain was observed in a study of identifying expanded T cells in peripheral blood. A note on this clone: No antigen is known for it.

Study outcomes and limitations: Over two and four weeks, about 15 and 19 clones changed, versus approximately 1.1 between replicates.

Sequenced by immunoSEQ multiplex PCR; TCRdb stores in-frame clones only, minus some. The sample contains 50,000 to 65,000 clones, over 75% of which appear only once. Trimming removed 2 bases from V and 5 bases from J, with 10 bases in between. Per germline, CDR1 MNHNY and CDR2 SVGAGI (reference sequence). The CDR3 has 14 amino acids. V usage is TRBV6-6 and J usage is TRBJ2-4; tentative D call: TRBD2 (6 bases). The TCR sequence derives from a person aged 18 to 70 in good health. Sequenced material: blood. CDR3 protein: CASSYGGAQNIQYF. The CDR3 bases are TGTGCCAGCAGTTACGGCGGGGCTCAAAACATTCAGTACTTC.